This T cell receptor beta chain was captured by sequencing in a study of human T cells and chemical hapten exposure. Overall study: Patch tests delivered 0.01% DPC to the upper back and were evaluated at 6 days.

Regarding the study as a whole: The formation of large CDR3 similarity clusters by expanded TCRs significantly exceeded that of controls. Alopecia in the donors means their immune response may deviate from healthy people's.

This clonotype was counted only a few times. Its antigen is currently unknown. Unique molecular identifiers were linked by the library to individual cDNA molecules. MiXCR, applied by TCRdb to the RACE reads, yields one record per CDR3 protein. The sample shows roughly 40,000 distinct CDR3 sequences, 9.5% to 10% of them seen only once. The V segment lost 6 bases and the J segment 4 bases; nucleotides outside the gene matches: 11. Germline assignment: CDR1 MNHEY and CDR2 SVGEGT. The CDR3 sequence is 16 residues long. Time point here: patch test 2, 6 weeks after DPC sensitization. The treatment is: therapeutic diphenylcyclopropenone sensitization with weekly scalp DPC. Total RNA came from unfractionated whole blood.

The chain links TRBV6-2 or TRBV6-3 to TRBJ1-1; 10 nucleotides line up with TRBD1. The source is a woman aged 25 to 45 with alopecia areata. Some clones in this sample may be carry-over from other donors' samples. Source: whole blood, taken in connection with sensitization to the hapten diphenylcyclopropenone (DPC). Here the CDR3 DNA reads TGTGCCAGCAGGGGGGACAGGGGCTCCGCTAGCACTGAAGCTTTCTTT. Translating gives CASRGDRGSASTEAFF.